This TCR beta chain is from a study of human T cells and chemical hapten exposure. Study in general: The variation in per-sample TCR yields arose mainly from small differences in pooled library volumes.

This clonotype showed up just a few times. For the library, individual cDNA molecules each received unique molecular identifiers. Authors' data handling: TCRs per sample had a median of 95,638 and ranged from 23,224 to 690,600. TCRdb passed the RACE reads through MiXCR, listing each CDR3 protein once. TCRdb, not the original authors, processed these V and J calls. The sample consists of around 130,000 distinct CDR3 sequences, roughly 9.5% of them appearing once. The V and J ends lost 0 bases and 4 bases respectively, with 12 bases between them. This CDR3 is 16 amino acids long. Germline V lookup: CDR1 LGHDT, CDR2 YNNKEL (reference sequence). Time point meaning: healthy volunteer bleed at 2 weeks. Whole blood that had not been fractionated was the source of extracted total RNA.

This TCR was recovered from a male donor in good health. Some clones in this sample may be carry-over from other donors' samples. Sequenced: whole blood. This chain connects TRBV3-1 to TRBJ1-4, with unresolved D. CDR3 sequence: CASSQEFPDLNEKLFF. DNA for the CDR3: TGTGCCAGCAGCCAAGAATTTCCGGATCTTAATGAAAAACTGTTTTTT.